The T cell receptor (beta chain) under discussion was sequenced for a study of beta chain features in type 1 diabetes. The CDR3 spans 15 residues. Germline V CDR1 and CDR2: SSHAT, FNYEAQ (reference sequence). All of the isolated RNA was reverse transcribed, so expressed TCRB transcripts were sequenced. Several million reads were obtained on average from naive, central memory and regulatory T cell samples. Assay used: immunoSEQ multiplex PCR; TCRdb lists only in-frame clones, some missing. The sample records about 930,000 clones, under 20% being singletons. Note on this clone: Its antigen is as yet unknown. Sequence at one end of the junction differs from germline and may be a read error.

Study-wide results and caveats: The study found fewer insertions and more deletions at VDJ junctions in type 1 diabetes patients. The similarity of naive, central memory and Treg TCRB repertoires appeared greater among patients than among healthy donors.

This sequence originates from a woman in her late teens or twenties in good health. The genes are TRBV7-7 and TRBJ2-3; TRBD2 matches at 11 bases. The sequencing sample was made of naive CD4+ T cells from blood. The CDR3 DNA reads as TGTGCTAGCAGCTTAGCGGGAGGGGGTGCAGATACGCAGTATTTT. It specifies CASSLAGGGADTQYF.